This T cell receptor beta chain derives from a study of blood T cell repertoires in COVID-19. Study details: Acute-phase and convalescent COVID-19 samples originated in the United States, Italy and Spain. From T cells, B-cell-depleted T cells, or PBMCs came the material, which was cDNA or gDNA.

Per the study methods: Reference gene primer amplification gave nucleated cell count estimates. Profiling relied on immunoSEQ multiplex PCR, and the TCRdb table lists in-frame clones only, not all of them. The D gene and trimming were derived from the DNA, and the V and J assignments and clone size from that table. The sample lists roughly 160,000 clones, about four fifths seen once, with 11% in the top ten. Trimming pared 0 bases from V and 1 base from J, leaving 7 bases between. Germline CDR1 reads KGHSH; CDR2 reads LQKENI. The CDR3 contains 14 residues. The clonotype was recovered from a man aged 70 or older with active or convalescent COVID-19. Material for sequencing was peripheral blood. The chain is built from TRBV18 and TRBJ2-7; no firm D call. CDR3 DNA sequence: TGTGCCAGCTCACCACCCCCGGGTTCCTACGAGCAGTACTTC. Amino acid sequence: CASSPPPGSYEQYF.